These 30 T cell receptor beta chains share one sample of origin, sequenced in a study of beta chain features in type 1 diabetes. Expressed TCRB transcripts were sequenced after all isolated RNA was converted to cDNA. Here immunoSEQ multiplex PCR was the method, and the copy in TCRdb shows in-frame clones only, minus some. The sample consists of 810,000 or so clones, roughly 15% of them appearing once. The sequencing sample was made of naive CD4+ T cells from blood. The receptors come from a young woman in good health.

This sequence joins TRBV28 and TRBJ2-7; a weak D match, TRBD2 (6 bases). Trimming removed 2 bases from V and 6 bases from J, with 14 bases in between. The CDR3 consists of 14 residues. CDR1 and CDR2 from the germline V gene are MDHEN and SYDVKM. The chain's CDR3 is CASSLTRRAREQYF. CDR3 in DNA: TGTGCCAGCAGTTTAACCCGGAGGGCCCGCGAGCAGTACTTC.

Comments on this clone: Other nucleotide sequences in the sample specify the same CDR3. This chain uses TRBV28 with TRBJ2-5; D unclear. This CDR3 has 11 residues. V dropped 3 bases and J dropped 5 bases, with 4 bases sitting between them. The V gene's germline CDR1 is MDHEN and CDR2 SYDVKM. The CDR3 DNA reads TGTGCCAGCAGTTTTCGTGAGACCCAGTACTTC. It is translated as CASSFRETQYF.

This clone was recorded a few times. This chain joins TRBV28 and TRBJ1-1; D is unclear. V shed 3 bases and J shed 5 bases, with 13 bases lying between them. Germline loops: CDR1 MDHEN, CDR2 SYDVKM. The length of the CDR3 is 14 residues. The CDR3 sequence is CASSLILVGTEAFF. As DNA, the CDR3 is TGTGCCAGCAGTTTGATCCTCGTGGGGACTGAAGCTTTCTTT.

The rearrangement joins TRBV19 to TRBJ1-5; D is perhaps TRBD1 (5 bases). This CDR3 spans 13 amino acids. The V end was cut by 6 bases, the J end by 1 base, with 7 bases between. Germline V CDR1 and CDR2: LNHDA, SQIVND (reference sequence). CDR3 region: CASRGLSNQPQHF. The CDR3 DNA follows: TGTGCCAGTAGGGGACTCAGCAATCAGCCCCAGCATTTT.

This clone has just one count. CDR3 loop: CASSRRRISLTDTQYF. DNA of the CDR3: TGCGCCAGCAGCCGCCGAAGAATTAGCCTCACAGATACGCAGTATTTT. The rearrangement links TRBV4-1 to TRBJ2-3; D gene uncertain. CDR1 is MGHRA, CDR2 YSYEKL, per germline. This CDR3 is built from 16 residues. Trimming cost V 4 bases and J 2 bases, with 16 bases left between them.

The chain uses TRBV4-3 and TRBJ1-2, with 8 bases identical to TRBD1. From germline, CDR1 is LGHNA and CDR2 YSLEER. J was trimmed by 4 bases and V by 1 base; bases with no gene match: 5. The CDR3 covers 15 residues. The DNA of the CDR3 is TGCGCCAGCAGCCAAGGGACAGGGCCGTTCTATGGCTACACCTTC. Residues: CASSQGTGPFYGYTF.

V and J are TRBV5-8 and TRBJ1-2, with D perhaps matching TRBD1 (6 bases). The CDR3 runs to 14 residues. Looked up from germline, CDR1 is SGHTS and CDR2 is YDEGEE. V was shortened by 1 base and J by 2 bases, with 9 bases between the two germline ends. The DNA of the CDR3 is TGTGCCAGCAGCTTGACAGGGTGGAACTATGGCTACACCTTC. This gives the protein CASSLTGWNYGYTF.

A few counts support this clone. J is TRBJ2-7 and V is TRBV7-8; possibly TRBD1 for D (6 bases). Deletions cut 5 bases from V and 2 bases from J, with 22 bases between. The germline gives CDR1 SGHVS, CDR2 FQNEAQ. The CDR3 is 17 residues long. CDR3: CASSSARGSRFAYEQYF. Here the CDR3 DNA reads TGTGCCAGCAGCAGCGCCAGGGGCTCCCGGTTCGCCTACGAGCAGTACTTC.

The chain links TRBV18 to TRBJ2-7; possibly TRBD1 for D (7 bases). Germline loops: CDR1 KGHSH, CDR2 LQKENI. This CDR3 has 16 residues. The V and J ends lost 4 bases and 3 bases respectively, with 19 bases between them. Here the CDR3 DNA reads TGTGCCAGCTCACTAGGCGGAGGGGGCAACAGCTACGAGCAGTACTTC. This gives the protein CASSLGGGGNSYEQYF.

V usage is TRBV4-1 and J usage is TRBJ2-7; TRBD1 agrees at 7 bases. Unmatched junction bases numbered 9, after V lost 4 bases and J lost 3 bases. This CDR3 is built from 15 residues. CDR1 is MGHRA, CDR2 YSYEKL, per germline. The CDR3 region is CASSRDRDKNYEQYF. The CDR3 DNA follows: TGCGCCAGCAGCCGAGACAGGGACAAAAACTACGAGCAGTACTTC.

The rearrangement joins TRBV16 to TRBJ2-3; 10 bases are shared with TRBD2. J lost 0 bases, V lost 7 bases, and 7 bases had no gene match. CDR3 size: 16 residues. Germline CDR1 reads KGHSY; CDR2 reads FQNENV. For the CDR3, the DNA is TGTGCCAGCAACGTAAAGACTAGCGGGAGCACAGATACGCAGTATTTT. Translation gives CASNVKTSGSTDTQYF.

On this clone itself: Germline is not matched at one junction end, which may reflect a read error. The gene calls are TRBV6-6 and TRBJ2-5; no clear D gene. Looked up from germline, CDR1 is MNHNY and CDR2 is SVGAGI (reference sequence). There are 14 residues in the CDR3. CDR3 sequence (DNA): TGTGCCATCAGTGAGTCTTCGGGTCAGGAGACCCAGTACTTC. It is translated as CAISESSGQETQYF.

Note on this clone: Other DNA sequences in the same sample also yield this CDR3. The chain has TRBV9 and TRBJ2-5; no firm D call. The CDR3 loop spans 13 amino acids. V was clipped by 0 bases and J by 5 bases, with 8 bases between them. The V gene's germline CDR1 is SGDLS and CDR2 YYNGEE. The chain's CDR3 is CASSVGSVETQYF. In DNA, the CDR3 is TGTGCCAGCAGCGTAGGATCGGTGGAGACCCAGTACTTC. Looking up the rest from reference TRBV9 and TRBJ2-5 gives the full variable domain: DSGVTQTPKHLITATGQRVTLRCSPRSGDLSVYWYQQSLDQGLQFLIQYYNGEERAKGNILERFSAQQFPDLHSELNLSSLELGDSALYFCASSVGSVETQYFGPGTRLLVL.

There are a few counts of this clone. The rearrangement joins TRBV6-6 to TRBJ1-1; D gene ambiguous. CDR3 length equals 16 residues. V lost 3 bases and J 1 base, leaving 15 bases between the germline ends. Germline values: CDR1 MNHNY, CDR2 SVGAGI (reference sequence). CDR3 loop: CASSYRGPSGNTEAFF. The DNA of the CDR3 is TGTGCCAGCAGTTATAGAGGACCCTCGGGGAACACTGAAGCTTTCTTT.

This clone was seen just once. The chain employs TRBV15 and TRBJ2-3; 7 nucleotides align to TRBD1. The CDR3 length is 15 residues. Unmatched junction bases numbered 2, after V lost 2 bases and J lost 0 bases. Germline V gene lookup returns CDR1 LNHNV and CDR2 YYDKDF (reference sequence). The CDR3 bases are TGTGCCACCAGCAGACGGGACAGAAGCACAGATACGCAGTATTTT. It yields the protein CATSRRDRSTDTQYF. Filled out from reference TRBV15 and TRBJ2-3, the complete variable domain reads DAMVIQNPRYQVTQFGKPVTLSCSQTLNHNVMYWYQQKSSQAPKLLFHYYDKDFNNEADTPDNFQSRRPNTSFCFLDIRSPGLGDTAMYLCATSRRDRSTDTQYFGPGTRLTVL.

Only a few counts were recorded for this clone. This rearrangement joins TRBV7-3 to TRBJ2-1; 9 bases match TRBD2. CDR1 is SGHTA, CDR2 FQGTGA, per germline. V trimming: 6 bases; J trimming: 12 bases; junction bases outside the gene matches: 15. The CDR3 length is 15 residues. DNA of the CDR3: TGTGCCAGCAGTTTGGGACTAGCCAGACAAGCCGGGCAGTTCTTC. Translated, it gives CASSLGLARQAGQFF.

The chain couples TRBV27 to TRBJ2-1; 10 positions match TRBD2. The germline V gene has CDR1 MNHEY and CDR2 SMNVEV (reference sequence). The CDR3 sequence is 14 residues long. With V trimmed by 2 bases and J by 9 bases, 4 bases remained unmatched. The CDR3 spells CASSLDRTSGEQFF. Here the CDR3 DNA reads TGTGCCAGCAGTTTAGATAGGACTAGCGGTGAGCAGTTCTTC.

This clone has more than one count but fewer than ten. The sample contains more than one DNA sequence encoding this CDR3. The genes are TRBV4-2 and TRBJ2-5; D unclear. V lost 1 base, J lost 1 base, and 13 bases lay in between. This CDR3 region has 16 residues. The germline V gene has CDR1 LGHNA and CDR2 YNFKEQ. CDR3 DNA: TGTGCCAGCAGCCAAGGCCCTCGGCTGGGCCAAGAGACCCAGTACTTC. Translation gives CASSQGPRLGQETQYF.

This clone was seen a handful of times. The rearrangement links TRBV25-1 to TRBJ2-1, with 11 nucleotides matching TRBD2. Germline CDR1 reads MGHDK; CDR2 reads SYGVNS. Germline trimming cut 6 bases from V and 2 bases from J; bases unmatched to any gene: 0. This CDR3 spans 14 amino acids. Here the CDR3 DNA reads TGTGCCAGCAGGACTAGCGGGGCCTACAATGAGCAGTTCTTC. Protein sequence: CASRTSGAYNEQFF.

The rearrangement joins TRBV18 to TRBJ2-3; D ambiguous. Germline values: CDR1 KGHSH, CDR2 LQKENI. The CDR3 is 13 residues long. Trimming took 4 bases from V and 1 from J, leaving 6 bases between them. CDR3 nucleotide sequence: TGTGCCAGCTCACAATCAGGCACAGATACGCAGTATTTT. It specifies CASSQSGTDTQYF. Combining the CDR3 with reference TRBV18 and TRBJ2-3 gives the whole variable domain NAGVMQNPRHLVRRRGQEARLRCSPMKGHSHVYWYRQLPEEGLKFMVYLQKENIIDESGMPKERFSAEFPKEGPSILRIQQVVRGDSAAYFCASSQSGTDTQYFGPGTRLTVL.

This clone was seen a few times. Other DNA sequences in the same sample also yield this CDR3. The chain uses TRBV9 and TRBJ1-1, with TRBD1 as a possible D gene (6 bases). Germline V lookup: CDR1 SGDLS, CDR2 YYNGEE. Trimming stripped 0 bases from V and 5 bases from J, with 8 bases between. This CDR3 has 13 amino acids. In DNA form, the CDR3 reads TGTGCCAGCAGCGTAGGCAGGGGAACTGAAGCTTTCTTT. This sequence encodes CASSVGRGTEAFF.

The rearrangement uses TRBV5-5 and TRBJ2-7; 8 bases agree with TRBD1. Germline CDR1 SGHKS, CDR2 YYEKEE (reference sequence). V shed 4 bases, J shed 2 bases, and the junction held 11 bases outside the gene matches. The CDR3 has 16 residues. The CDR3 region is CASSRGQGGIPYEQYF. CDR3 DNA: TGTGCCAGCAGCCGAGGACAGGGAGGAATCCCCTACGAGCAGTACTTC.

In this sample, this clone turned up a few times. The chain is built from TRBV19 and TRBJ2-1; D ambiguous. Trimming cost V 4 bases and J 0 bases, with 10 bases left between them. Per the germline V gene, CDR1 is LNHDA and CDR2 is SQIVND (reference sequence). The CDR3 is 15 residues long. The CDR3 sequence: CASSTGESSYNEQFF. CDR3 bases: TGTGCCAGTAGTACAGGTGAAAGCTCCTACAATGAGCAGTTCTTC. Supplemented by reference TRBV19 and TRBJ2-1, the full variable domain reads DGGITQSPKYLFRKEGQNVTLSCEQNLNHDAMYWYRQDPGQGLRLIYYSQIVNDFQKGDIAEGYSVSREKKESFPLTVTSAQKNPTAFYLCASSTGESSYNEQFFGPGTRLTVL.

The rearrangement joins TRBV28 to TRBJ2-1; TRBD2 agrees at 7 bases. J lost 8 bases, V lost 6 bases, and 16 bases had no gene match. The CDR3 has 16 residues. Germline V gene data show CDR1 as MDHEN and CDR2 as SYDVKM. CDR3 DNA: TGTGCCAGCAGCCCCCTTACGGGAGGTGGATCGGATGAGCAGTTCTTC. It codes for CASSPLTGGGSDEQFF. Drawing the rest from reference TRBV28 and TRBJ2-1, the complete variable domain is DVKVTQSSRYLVKRTGEKVFLECVQDMDHENMFWYRQDPGLGLRLIYFSYDVKMKEKGDIPEGYSVSREKKERFSLILESASTNQTSMYLCASSPLTGGGSDEQFFGPGTRLTVL.

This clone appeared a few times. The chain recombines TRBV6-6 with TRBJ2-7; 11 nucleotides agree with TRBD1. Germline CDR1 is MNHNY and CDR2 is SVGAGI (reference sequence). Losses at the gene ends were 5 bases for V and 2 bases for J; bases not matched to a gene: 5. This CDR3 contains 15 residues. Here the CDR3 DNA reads TGTGCCAGCAGTGGGCCGGGACAGGGGGCCTACGAGCAGTACTTC. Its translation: CASSGPGQGAYEQYF.

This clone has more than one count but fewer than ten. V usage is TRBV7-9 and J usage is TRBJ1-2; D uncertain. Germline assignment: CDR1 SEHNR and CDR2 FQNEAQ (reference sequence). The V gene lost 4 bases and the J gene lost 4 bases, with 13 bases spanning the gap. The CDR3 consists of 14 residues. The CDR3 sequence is CASSSPTLRYGYTF. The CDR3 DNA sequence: TGTGCCAGCAGCTCACCGACACTTCGCTATGGCTACACCTTC.

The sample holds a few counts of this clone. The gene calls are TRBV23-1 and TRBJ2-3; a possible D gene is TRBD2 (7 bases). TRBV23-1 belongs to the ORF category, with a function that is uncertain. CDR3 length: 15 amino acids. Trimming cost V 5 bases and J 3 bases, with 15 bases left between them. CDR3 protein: CASSGGAGVTDTQYF. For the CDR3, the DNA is TGCGCCAGCAGTGGGGGGGCGGGAGTGACAGATACGCAGTATTTT.

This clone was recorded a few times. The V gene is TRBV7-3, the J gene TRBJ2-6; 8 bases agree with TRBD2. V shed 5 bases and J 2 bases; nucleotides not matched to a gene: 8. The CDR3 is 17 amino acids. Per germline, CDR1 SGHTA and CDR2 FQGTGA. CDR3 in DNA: TGTGCCAGCAGCCCCCCGGGAGGGGCCCCTGGGGCCAACGTCCTGACTTTC. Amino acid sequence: CASSPPGGAPGANVLTF. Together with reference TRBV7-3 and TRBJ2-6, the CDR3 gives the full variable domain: GAGVSQTPSNKVTEKGKYVELRCDPISGHTALYWYRQSLGQGPEFLIYFQGTGAADDSGLPNDRFFAVRPEGSVSTLKIQRTERGDSAVYLCASSPPGGAPGANVLTFGAGSRLTVL.

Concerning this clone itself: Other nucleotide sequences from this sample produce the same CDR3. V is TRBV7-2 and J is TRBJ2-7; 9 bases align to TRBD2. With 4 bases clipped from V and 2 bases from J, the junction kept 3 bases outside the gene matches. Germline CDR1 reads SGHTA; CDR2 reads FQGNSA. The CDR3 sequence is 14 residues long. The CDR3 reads CASSSGLAPYEQYF. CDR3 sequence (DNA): TGTGCCAGCAGCTCCGGACTAGCGCCCTACGAGCAGTACTTC.

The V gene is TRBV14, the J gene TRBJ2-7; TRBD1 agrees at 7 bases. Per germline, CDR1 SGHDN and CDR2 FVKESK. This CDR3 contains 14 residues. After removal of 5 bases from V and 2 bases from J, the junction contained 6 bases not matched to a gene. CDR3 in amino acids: CASSSRTGPYEQYF. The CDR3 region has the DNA TGTGCCAGCAGCAGCCGGACAGGTCCCTACGAGCAGTACTTC.